This entry is about one TCR beta chain. The sample comes from a study of technical replicates of blood from a few donors. Some clones are missing from TCRdb's copy, which holds only in-frame ones; the method was immunoSEQ multiplex PCR. This table holds around 71,000 clones, roughly 92% found once. The TCR was taken from a human donor in good health. The specimen was T cells isolated from PBMCs.

CDR3 region: CSVVRTASYEQYF. The CDR3 coding sequence is TGCAGCGTTGTTCGTACAGCCTCCTACGAGCAGTACTTC. The chain employs TRBV29-1 and TRBJ2-7; D remains unclear. Trimming removed 4 bases at V and 0 bases at J, with 10 bases between. Germline CDR1 SQVTM, CDR2 ANQGSEA. The length of the CDR3 is 13 residues.